This TCR beta chain stems from a study of blood T cell repertoires in COVID-19. Study details: COVID-19 samples, acute and convalescent, were from the United States, Italy and Spain. PBMCs, B-cell-depleted T cells, or T cells provided the cDNA or gDNA that made up the material.

Germline V gene lookup returns CDR1 SGDLS and CDR2 YYNGEE. The CDR3 spans 19 residues. Trimming left V 4 bases short and J 0 bases short, with 23 bases between. In the original workflow: Amplifying reference gene primers gave estimates of nucleated cell counts. Profiling relied on immunoSEQ multiplex PCR, and the TCRdb table lists in-frame clones only, not all of them. The V and J calls and clone size were taken over from that table, and D and trimming were inferred from the DNA. The table has around 130,000 clones, 70% to 85% seen once. This clone has a handful of counts. Sequencing was done on a sample of peripheral blood. The J gene is TRBJ2-4, the V gene TRBV9; possibly TRBD1 for D (7 bases). The clonotype was recovered from a woman aged 55-70 years with acute or convalescent COVID-19. The CDR3 sequence is CASSPGGTADGLAKNIQYF. The CDR3 DNA reads as TGTGCCAGCAGCCCTGGCGGGACAGCCGATGGATTAGCCAAAAACATTCAGTACTTC.